The clone carrying this T cell receptor beta chain was counted a few times. Its antigen remains unknown. This entry comes from a study of T-cell reconstitution after alpha-beta-depleted transplantation in children. Study-level points and caveats: T-cell counts and diversity at one year post-transplant came mainly from newly produced T cells. Expanded graft clones numbering several hundred reportedly gave rise to alpha-beta T cells about two months after transplant. Some patients showed high day-60 TCRbeta diversity, which derived from surviving recipient T cells and thymic progenitors.

The authors prepared the TCRbeta library with unique molecular identifiers. MiXCR, run by TCRdb on the PCR reads, gives a single entry per CDR3 protein. This sample has around 960,000 distinct CDR3 sequences, with around 30% found just once. Germline V gene sequence: CDR1 LNHNV, CDR2 YYDKDF (reference sequence). The CDR3 consists of 13 residues. Trimming stripped 0 bases from V and 2 bases from J, with 5 bases between. The sample here was PBMCs, mostly from graft donor cells, taken 360 days after TCRalphabeta/CD19-depleted stem cell transplant. The gene calls are TRBV15 and TRBJ2-7; no definite D call. The source of this sequence is a boy younger than two who had a stem cell transplant for SCID, so the T cells may come from the graft donor. The chain's CDR3 is CATSRDVPYEQYF. CDR3 sequence (DNA): TGTGCCACCAGCAGAGATGTGCCCTACGAGCAGTACTTC.